The next 4 T cell receptor beta chains were all read from a single sample in a study of identical twins. One entry per CDR3 protein results from TCRdb running MiXCR on the 5' RACE reads. The sample lists approximately 240,000 distinct CDR3 sequences, more than 12% occurring once. The material sequenced was memory (CD45RO+) T cells sorted from blood. The receptors originated from a woman aged 18-29 years in good health.

This clonotype has just a few counts. The chain carries TRBV20-1 and TRBJ2-6; D remains ambiguous. The CDR3 runs to 17 residues. The germline V gene has CDR1 DFQATT and CDR2 SNEGSKA (reference sequence). V was trimmed by 1 base and J by 0 bases, leaving 13 bases between them. The CDR3, as DNA: TGCAGTGCTAGAGGGGCAGCACCACTCTCTGGGGCCAACGTCCTGACTTTC. Its translation: CSARGAAPLSGANVLTF.

The genes are TRBV3-1 and TRBJ1-5, with TRBD1 matching over 10 bases. The CDR3 runs 16 residues. The V segment lost 4 bases and the J segment 1 base; nucleotides outside the gene matches: 4. CDR1 is LGHDT and CDR2 is YNNKEL in the germline V gene (reference sequence). CDR3 loop: CASSLGQGNSNQPQHF. The CDR3 DNA follows: TGTGCCAGCAGCCTGGGACAGGGGAACAGCAATCAGCCCCAGCATTTT.

This clonotype showed up just a few times. The chain employs TRBV7-8 and TRBJ2-1; D remains ambiguous. V lost 6 bases, J lost 1 base, and 10 bases lay in between. Germline assignment: CDR1 SGHVS and CDR2 FQNEAQ. The CDR3 runs 14 residues. This chain's CDR3 is CASSQQPSYNEQFF. CDR3 coding DNA: TGTGCCAGCAGTCAACAGCCATCCTACAATGAGCAGTTCTTC.

The sample holds a few counts of this clonotype. This chain links TRBV5-1 with TRBJ2-7, with D perhaps TRBD1 or TRBD2 (6 bases each). Trimming pared 5 bases from V and 0 bases from J, leaving 12 bases between. Germline values: CDR1 SGHRS, CDR2 YFSETQ. The CDR3 consists of 14 residues. Here the CDR3 reads CASRGGGSSYEQYF. In DNA, the CDR3 is TGCGCCAGCAGAGGAGGGGGGAGCTCCTACGAGCAGTACTTC.